This T cell receptor (beta chain) was sequenced during a study of breast tumors, draining lymph nodes, adjacent tissues. Axillary draining lymph nodes of breast cancer patients supplied the node samples. The CDR3 has 13 amino acids. Germline V gene sequence: CDR1 KGHDR, CDR2 SFDVKD. V was shortened by 6 bases and J by 4 bases, with 11 bases between the two germline ends. Via MiXCR, TCRdb re-called the multiplex PCR reads, giving one row per CDR3 protein. The sample has about 94,000 distinct CDR3 sequences, approximately 30% seen once. Study-wide points: Data fit most tumor T cells coming from lymph node, expanding in tumor. Luminal-like breast cancer showed significantly greater tumor-nontumor repertoire similarity than basal-like breast cancer did. Tumors had less TCR diversity than lymph nodes, more than nontumor tissue. Tumor T cell lymph node origin was a supported hypothesis, not proven.

Remarks on this clonotype: No antigen is known for it.

The chain couples TRBV24-1 to TRBJ1-2; D is uncertain. Sequenced: axillary lymph node tissue. The clonotype comes from a female donor with breast cancer. Some clones in this sample may be carry-over from other donors' samples. CDR3 residues: CATSRAYGYGYTF. The CDR3 DNA reads TGTGCCACCAGTCGAGCGTACGGCTATGGCTACACCTTC.